This section outlines one TCR beta chain sequence together with its context. Germline lookup yields CDR1 SGHNT and CDR2 YYREEE (reference sequence). V lost 0 bases and J lost 5, with 10 bases in between. The CDR3 is made up of 14 amino acids. A J-beta primer mix and a sample-barcoded 5' primer were used in a second PCR of about 7 to 12 cycles. TCRdb fed the 5' RACE reads into MiXCR, producing one record per CDR3 protein. This table has about 1.6 million distinct CDR3 sequences, roughly 32% appearing once. This sample is drawn from a study of blood T cells in healthy people across ages. In each sample, at least 6 million PBMCs were isolated.

The chain links TRBV5-4 to TRBJ2-3; no clear D gene. The sequenced sample was blood. This clonotype originated in a woman aged 30 to 39 in good health. The CDR3: CASSLGQVRDTQYF. The DNA for the CDR3 is TGTGCCAGCAGCTTGGGGCAAGTTAGAGATACGCAGTATTTT.